A single T cell receptor (beta chain) is shown here with its context. The antigen remains unidentified. These data are taken from a study of PD-1 blockade in classical Hodgkin lymphoma. TCRdb keeps only in-frame clones here, not all; method: immunoSEQ multiplex PCR. This sample yields approximately 39,000 clones, of which 77% are seen a single time; about 9.4% belongs to the top ten. The time point is: cycle 4 day 1 (C4D1), after 6 weeks of nivolumab. Every patient experienced relapse after autologous stem cell transplantation, and brentuximab vedotin exposure varied. When best responses were assessed, they were complete response, partial response or progressive disease. Study-wide points: Repertoires differed for reasons still undefined, possibly disease activity or prior therapy. CD4+ TCR diversity rose significantly by C4D1, and CD8+ TCR diversity did not. Reported findings placed baseline TCR diversity lower in newly diagnosed patients (compared with healthy donors).

The sequences come from peripheral blood mononuclear cells (PBMCs), collected before the fourth cycle of nivolumab. The receptor's source is a human donor with classical Hodgkin lymphoma.

The CDR3 is CASSYSKGARTEAFF. CDR3 DNA sequence: TGTGCCAGCAGTTACTCAAAGGGGGCGCGGACTGAAGCTTTCTTT. The chain joins TRBV6-6 to TRBJ1-1, with 7 bases that match TRBD1. J gave up 5 bases and V 0 bases, and 6 bases lay outside the gene matches. The CDR3 has 15 residues. Looked up from germline, CDR1 is MNHNY and CDR2 is SVGAGI (reference sequence).